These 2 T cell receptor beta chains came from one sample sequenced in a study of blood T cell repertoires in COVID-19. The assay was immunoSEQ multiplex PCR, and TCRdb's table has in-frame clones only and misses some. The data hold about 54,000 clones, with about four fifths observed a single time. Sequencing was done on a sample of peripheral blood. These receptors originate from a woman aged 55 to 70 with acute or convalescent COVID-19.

CDR3 coding DNA: TGTGCCAGCAGTTACTCAAGGACAGGGATACTTAGGGGCTACACCTTC. Amino acids: CASSYSRTGILRGYTF. This chain joins TRBV6-5 and TRBJ1-2; 8 positions agree with TRBD1. The CDR3 runs to 16 residues. Trimming took 0 bases from V and 8 from J; bases not matched to a gene: 11. Germline CDR1 reads MNHEY; CDR2 reads SVGAGI.

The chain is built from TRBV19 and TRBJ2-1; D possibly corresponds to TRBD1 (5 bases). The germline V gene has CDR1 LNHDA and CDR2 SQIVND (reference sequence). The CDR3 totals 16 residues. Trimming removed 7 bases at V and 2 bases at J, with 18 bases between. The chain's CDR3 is CASTKDGQGPYNEQFF. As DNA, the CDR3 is TGTGCCAGTACCAAAGACGGGCAGGGCCCCTACAATGAGCAGTTCTTC.